These 8 T cell receptor beta chains share one sample of origin, sequenced in a study of T cell repertoires in cytomegalovirus infection. Their target antigens are unknown. TCRdb reanalysed the reads using MiXCR and keeps one entry per CDR3 protein. The data show approximately 56,000 distinct CDR3 sequences, around 20% seen once. The source was CD8+ T cells from cultured PBMCs, collected from culture after CMV antigen stimulation. The receptors were gathered from a human donor in good health (CMV status not recorded). Some clones in this sample may be carry-over from other donors' samples.

This clonotype has just one count. The rearrangement links TRBV7-2 to TRBJ2-1; 7 bases agree with TRBD1. Per germline, CDR1 SGHTA and CDR2 FQGNSA. The CDR3 spans 14 residues. Trimming took 6 bases from V and 5 from J; bases not matched to a gene: 7. The CDR3 sequence is CASRPHRGNNEQFF. The CDR3 bases are TGTGCCAGCAGACCCCACAGGGGTAACAATGAGCAGTTCTTC.

V gene TRBV20-1 combines with J gene TRBJ2-3, with 9 bases aligning to TRBD1. Germline lookup yields CDR1 DFQATT and CDR2 SNEGSKA (reference sequence). V shed 3 bases and J 0 bases; nucleotides not matched to a gene: 13. CDR3 length: 18 residues. CDR3 coding DNA: TGCAGTGCTAGGCTAGGACAGGGGCCCTCCTCTAGCACAGATACGCAGTATTTT. It is translated as CSARLGQGPSSSTDTQYF.

The chain joins TRBV7-2 to TRBJ2-7, with 10 bases fitting TRBD1. CDR3 size: 16 residues. Germline V gene lookup returns CDR1 SGHTA and CDR2 FQGNSA. V was pared by 1 base and J by 5 bases, with 8 bases of the junction left unmatched. This CDR3 reads CASSLVSGQGSHEQYF. The CDR3 DNA is TGTGCCAGCAGCTTAGTGTCGGGACAGGGGTCACACGAGCAGTACTTC.

J is TRBJ2-7 and V is TRBV7-8, with D perhaps TRBD1 (6 bases). The CDR3 has 13 residues. Germline values: CDR1 SGHVS, CDR2 FQNEAQ. V lost 5 bases and J 1 base, leaving 9 bases between the germline ends. CDR3 sequence (DNA): TGTGCCAGCAGCGCGGACAGTTCCTACGAGCAGTACTTC. Its protein product is CASSADSSYEQYF. The complete variable domain, with remaining parts taken from reference TRBV7-8 and TRBJ2-7, reads GAGVSQSPRYKVAKRGQDVALRCDPISGHVSLFWYQQALGQGPEFLTYFQNEAQLDKSGLPSDRFFAERPEGSVSTLKIQRTQQEDSAVYLCASSADSSYEQYFGPGTRLTVT.

This clonotype was seen a few times. This chain joins TRBV7-6 and TRBJ1-1; 7 positions agree with TRBD1. Germline V lookup: CDR1 SGHVS, CDR2 FNYEAQ. CDR3 size: 15 residues. Losses at the gene ends were 1 base for V and 3 bases for J; bases not matched to a gene: 5. The CDR3 region is CASSLGQGRHTEAFF. As DNA, the CDR3 is TGTGCCAGCAGCTTAGGACAGGGAAGGCACACTGAAGCTTTCTTT.

This chain links TRBV6-5 with TRBJ1-5, with D tentatively TRBD1 (5 bases). Germline V gene lookup returns CDR1 MNHEY and CDR2 SVGAGI. V was cut by 5 bases and J by 3 bases, with 8 bases left in between. The CDR3 is made up of 13 amino acids. Here the CDR3 reads CASSQGYNQPQHF. As DNA, the CDR3 is TGTGCCAGCAGTCAGGGTTACAATCAGCCCCAGCATTTT.

This clonotype came up a few times. CDR3 protein: CASSQSALGTDTQYF. The CDR3 DNA is TGCGCCAGCAGCCAGAGTGCCCTTGGCACAGATACGCAGTATTTT. The V gene is TRBV4-1, the J gene TRBJ2-3; unclear D gene. The CDR3 runs to 15 residues. CDR1 is MGHRA and CDR2 is YSYEKL in the germline V gene. V was clipped by 3 bases and J by 1 base, with 11 bases between them.

The J gene is TRBJ2-5, the V gene TRBV6-2 or TRBV6-3; D may be TRBD1 (6 bases). V lost 2 bases to trimming and J lost 2 bases, with 12 bases between them. CDR1 and CDR2 from the germline V gene are MNHEY and SVGEGT. This CDR3 has 15 residues. The CDR3 loop reads CASSYPGTLQETQYF. Written as DNA, the CDR3 is TGTGCCAGCAGTTACCCCGGGACATTACAAGAGACCCAGTACTTC.